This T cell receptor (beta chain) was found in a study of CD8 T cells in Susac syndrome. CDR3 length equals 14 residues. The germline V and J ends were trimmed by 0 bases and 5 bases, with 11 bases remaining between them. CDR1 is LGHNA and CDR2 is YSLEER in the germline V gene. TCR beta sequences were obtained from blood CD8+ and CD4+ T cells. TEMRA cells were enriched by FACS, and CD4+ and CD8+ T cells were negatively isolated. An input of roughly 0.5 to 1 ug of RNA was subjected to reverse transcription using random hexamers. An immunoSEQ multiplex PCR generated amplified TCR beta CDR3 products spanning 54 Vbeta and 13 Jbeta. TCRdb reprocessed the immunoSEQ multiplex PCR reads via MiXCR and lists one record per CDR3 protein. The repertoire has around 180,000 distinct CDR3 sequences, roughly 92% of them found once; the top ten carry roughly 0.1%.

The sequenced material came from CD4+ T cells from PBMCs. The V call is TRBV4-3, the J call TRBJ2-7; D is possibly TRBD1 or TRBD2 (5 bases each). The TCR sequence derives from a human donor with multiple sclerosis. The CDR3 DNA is TGCGCCAGCAGCCAAGATTCAGGGAGCAACGAGCAGTACTTC. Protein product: CASSQDSGSNEQYF.